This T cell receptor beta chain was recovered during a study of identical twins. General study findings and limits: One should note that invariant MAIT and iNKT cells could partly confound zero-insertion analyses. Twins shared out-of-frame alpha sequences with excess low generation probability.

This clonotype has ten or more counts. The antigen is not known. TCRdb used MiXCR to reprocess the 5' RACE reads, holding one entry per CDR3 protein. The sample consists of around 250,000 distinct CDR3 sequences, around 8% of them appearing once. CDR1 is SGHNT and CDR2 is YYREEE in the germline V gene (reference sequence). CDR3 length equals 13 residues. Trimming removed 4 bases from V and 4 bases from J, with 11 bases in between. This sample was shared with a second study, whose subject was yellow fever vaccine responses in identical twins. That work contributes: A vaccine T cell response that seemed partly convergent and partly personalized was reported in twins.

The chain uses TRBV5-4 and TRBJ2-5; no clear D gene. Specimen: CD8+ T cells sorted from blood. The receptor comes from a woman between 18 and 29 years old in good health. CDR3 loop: CASSPEFPETQYF. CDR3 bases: TGTGCCAGCAGCCCCGAGTTTCCAGAGACCCAGTACTTC. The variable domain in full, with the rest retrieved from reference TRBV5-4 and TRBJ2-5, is ETGVTQSPTHLIKTRGQQVTLRCSSQSGHNTVSWYQQALGQGPQFIFQYYREEENGRGNFPPRFSGLQFPNYSSELNVNALELDDSALYLCASSPEFPETQYFGPGTRLLVL.